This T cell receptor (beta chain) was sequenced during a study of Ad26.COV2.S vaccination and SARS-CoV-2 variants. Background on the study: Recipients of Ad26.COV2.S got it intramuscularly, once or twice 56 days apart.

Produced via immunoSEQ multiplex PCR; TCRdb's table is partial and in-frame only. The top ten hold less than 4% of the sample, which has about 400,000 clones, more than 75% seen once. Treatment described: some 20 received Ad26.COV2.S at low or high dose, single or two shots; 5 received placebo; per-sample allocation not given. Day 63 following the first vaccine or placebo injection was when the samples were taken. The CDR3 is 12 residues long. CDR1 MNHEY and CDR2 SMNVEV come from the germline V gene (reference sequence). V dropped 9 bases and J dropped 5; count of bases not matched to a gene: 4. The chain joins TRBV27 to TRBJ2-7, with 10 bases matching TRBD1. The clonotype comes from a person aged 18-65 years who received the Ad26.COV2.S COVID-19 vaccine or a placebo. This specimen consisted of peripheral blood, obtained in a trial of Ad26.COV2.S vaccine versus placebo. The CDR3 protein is CASSDRGNEQYF. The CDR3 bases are TGTGCCAGTTCGGACAGGGGGAACGAGCAGTACTTC.